This T cell receptor beta chain came from a study of blood T cell repertoires in COVID-19. Whole-study context: Researchers got acute and convalescent COVID-19 samples from the United States, Italy and Spain. The analysed material was cDNA or gDNA that came from T cells, B-cell-depleted T cells, or PBMCs.

This CDR3 has 13 residues. The germline CDR1 and CDR2 sequences are MDHEN and SYDVKM. V was trimmed by 7 bases and J by 3 bases, leaving 13 bases between them. In the study's own analysis: Amplification of reference gene primers provided the estimated nucleated cell counts. The protocol was immunoSEQ multiplex PCR, while the TCRdb copy is restricted to in-frame clones and leaves out a portion. V and J calls and clone size come straight from that table; D and trimming were deduced from the DNA. The sample holds about 340,000 clones, around four fifths seen once. The chain uses TRBV28 and TRBJ2-7; D perhaps matches TRBD2 (5 bases). The receptor was isolated from a man aged 30 to 45 with active or convalescent COVID-19. The source material was peripheral blood. The CDR3 spells CASNLGGYYEQYF. CDR3 sequence (DNA): TGTGCCAGCAACCTCGGAGGATACTACGAGCAGTACTTC.